A single sample gave rise to the 28 T cell receptor beta chains below, sequenced in a study of T cells expressing NK-cell markers. TCRdb reprocessed the 5' RACE reads and keeps a single row for each CDR3 protein, giving no DNA. This sample's table has about 540,000 distinct CDR3 sequences. What was sequenced was blood T cells: a sorted CD56 or NKG2C T cell subset, CD4+ or CD8+ T cells, or bulk PBMC T cells (not recorded which). Receptors originate from a man between 18 and 29 years old in good health.

The rearrangement links TRBV29-1 to TRBJ2-1; TCRdb gives TRBD1 as the D gene, but with no DNA this cannot be confirmed. CDR3 length: 11 amino acids. Looked up from germline, CDR1 is SQVTM and CDR2 is ANQGSEA. CDR3 protein: CSVIDRPTRFF.

The gene calls are TRBV28 and TRBJ2-2; as DNA is missing, the TRBD2 call by TCRdb cannot be tested. Germline V CDR1 and CDR2: MDHEN, SYDVKM. The length of the CDR3 is 17 residues. The CDR3 sequence: CASSLSPSGRVTGELFF.

The gene calls are TRBV6-2 or TRBV6-3 and TRBJ1-2. In germline, CDR1 is MNHEY, CDR2 SVGEGT. This CDR3 is 14 amino acids long. The CDR3 sequence is CASSYLGAGYGYTF.

The CDR3 is CASRGQGANYGYTF. V usage is TRBV7-9 and J usage is TRBJ1-2; TCRdb's D gene call, TRBD1, goes unchecked for lack of DNA. The V gene's germline CDR1 is SEHNR and CDR2 FQNEAQ (reference sequence). CDR3 length: 14 residues.

The chain recombines TRBV13 with TRBJ2-3. CDR1 PRHDT and CDR2 FYEKMQ come from the germline V gene (reference sequence). This CDR3 is built from 12 residues. CDR3 loop: CASSFMADTQYF.

The V gene is TRBV20-1, the J gene TRBJ2-7. Germline V lookup: CDR1 DFQATT, CDR2 SNEGSKA (reference sequence). The CDR3 contains 13 residues. The CDR3: CSAPSASSGEQYF.

J is TRBJ2-7 and V is TRBV20-1. This CDR3 has 14 residues. Per the germline V gene, CDR1 is DFQATT and CDR2 is SNEGSKA (reference sequence). This CDR3 reads CSASTRELLYEQYF.

V usage is TRBV7-2 and J usage is TRBJ1-5; TCRdb picks TRBD1, but there is no DNA to check that call. The germline CDR1 and CDR2 sequences are SGHTA and FQGNSA. The CDR3 has 15 residues. CDR3 loop: CASSPVLGAFQPQHF.

This chain uses TRBV20-1 with TRBJ2-2; TCRdb gives TRBD1 as the D gene, but with no DNA this cannot be confirmed. The CDR3 covers 15 residues. Germline V gene data show CDR1 as DFQATT and CDR2 as SNEGSKA (reference sequence). Here the CDR3 reads CALRGRLSFPGELFF.

J is TRBJ1-2 and V is TRBV12-3 or TRBV12-4; the D call of TRBD1 rests on TCRdb alone, since no DNA is present to check it. The CDR3 is 14 amino acids. The CDR3: CASSPDRANYGYTF.

The V and J genes are TRBV10-2 and TRBJ2-2; TCRdb returns TRBD1, unconfirmable since there is no DNA. The germline CDR1 and CDR2 sequences are WSHSY and SAAADI. The CDR3 is 14 amino acids. CDR3 sequence: CASIKGAGTGELFF.

The J gene is TRBJ2-3, the V gene TRBV3-1. There are 16 residues in the CDR3. CDR1 LGHDT and CDR2 YNNKEL come from the germline V gene (reference sequence). The CDR3 loop is CASSQDLDRTQDTQYF.

The rearrangement uses TRBV5-1 and TRBJ2-5; TCRdb reports TRBD2, a call that lacks DNA to check it against. Germline CDR1 and CDR2: SGHRS and YFSETQ. This CDR3 spans 13 amino acids. CDR3 loop: CASRGASQETQYF.

This sequence joins TRBV12-3 or TRBV12-4 and TRBJ2-7; TCRdb selects TRBD1, and the lack of DNA leaves this call unchecked. This CDR3 has 15 amino acids. CDR3: CASSPWTAQSYEQYF.

The chain recombines TRBV29-1 with TRBJ1-6; TCRdb outputs TRBD1, but without DNA this stays unchecked. Germline CDR1 reads SQVTM; CDR2 reads ANQGSEA. CDR3 length equals 13 residues. The CDR3 region is CSVTGTGLSPLHF.

The chain is built from TRBV10-3 and TRBJ2-1; TCRdb selects TRBD2, and the lack of DNA leaves this call unchecked. The CDR3 covers 18 residues. In germline, CDR1 is ENHRY, CDR2 SYGVKD. The CDR3 here is CAISGGSGQYLSYNEQFF.

This sequence joins TRBV19 and TRBJ1-1. The CDR3 contains 16 residues. CDR1 is LNHDA and CDR2 is SQIVND in the germline V gene (reference sequence). CDR3: CASSIDYGRTNTEAFF.

The J gene is TRBJ1-4, the V gene TRBV7-9; no DNA is available, so the TRBD1 call from TCRdb remains unchecked. The germline gives CDR1 SEHNR, CDR2 FQNEAQ (reference sequence). The CDR3 covers 13 residues. The chain's CDR3 is CASSPNQGEKLFF.

The rearrangement links TRBV12-3 or TRBV12-4 to TRBJ2-5; TCRdb's assignment of TRBD2 cannot be checked, as there is no DNA. CDR3 length: 17 residues. CDR3 protein: CASSLLAGGPTKETQYF.

The chain recombines TRBV12-3 or TRBV12-4 with TRBJ2-1; absent DNA, TCRdb's TRBD1 call cannot be checked. This CDR3 comprises 15 residues. The CDR3 loop is CASSTGISFGNEQFF.

CDR3 protein: CASSDGRDRGRNEQFF. V gene TRBV6-1 combines with J gene TRBJ2-1; without DNA, the TCRdb call of TRBD1 cannot be checked. The CDR3 extends over 16 amino acids. The germline gives CDR1 MNHNS, CDR2 SASEGT.

The chain couples TRBV6-5 to TRBJ2-5; TCRdb returns TRBD1, unconfirmable since there is no DNA. The CDR3 is 16 amino acids. Looked up from germline, CDR1 is MNHEY and CDR2 is SVGAGI. The CDR3 loop reads CASSYSHGTAKETQYF.

The chain links TRBV5-1 to TRBJ2-2; TCRdb indicates TRBD2, and absent DNA this call remains unverified. The CDR3 sequence is 20 residues long. Germline assignment: CDR1 SGHRS and CDR2 YFSETQ. The CDR3 is CASSLALSGLVSGYTGELFF.

This chain links TRBV14 with TRBJ2-1; as DNA is missing, the TRBD2 call by TCRdb cannot be tested. The germline gives CDR1 SGHDN, CDR2 FVKESK. The CDR3 totals 15 residues. This chain's CDR3 is CASSQDLASGAPQFF.

This chain uses TRBV21-1 with TRBJ2-3. TRBV21-1 is labeled a pseudogene. The CDR3 length is 16 residues. This CDR3 is CASRLLELTSTDTQYF.

The genes are TRBV20-1 and TRBJ2-7; TCRdb's assignment of TRBD2 cannot be checked, as there is no DNA. CDR1 DFQATT and CDR2 SNEGSKA come from the germline V gene (reference sequence). This CDR3 spans 15 amino acids. CDR3 protein: CSARPTEDYLYEQYF.

The gene calls are TRBV6-2 or TRBV6-3 and TRBJ2-1; no DNA is available, so the TRBD2 call from TCRdb remains unchecked. The germline V gene has CDR1 MNHEY and CDR2 SVGEGT. There are 21 residues in the CDR3. CDR3 amino acids: CASSTRNSGTSGYRSYNEQFF.

The CDR3 is CASSYYSAALAKNIQYF. The chain combines TRBV6-2 or TRBV6-3 with TRBJ2-4. The CDR3 covers 17 residues. Looked up from germline, CDR1 is MNHEY and CDR2 is SVGEGT.